The clone carrying this T cell receptor beta chain was counted between two and nine times. Its antigen is still unknown. Trimming cost V 5 bases and J 1 base; bases outside gene matches: 11. The germline V gene encodes CDR1 MNHNY and CDR2 SVGAGI (reference sequence). The length of the CDR3 is 17 residues. This sample was taken from a study of human T cells and chemical hapten exposure. As for the study in general: Patch tests put 0.01% DPC on the upper back, and the results were checked at 6 days. Findings and limits, study-wide: With regard to DPC sensitization, TCRs above 1 in 1000 frequency did not change.

Time point of the sample: pre-sensitization, week 0. Treatment defined: therapeutic diphenylcyclopropenone sensitization with weekly scalp DPC. TCRdb ran MiXCR on the RACE reads and lists one entry per CDR3 protein. The repertoire has 300,000 to 450,000 distinct CDR3 sequences, around 5.5% of them found once; the top ten carry about 7.7%. The TCR comes from a young woman with alopecia areata. Some clones in this sample may be carry-over from other donors' samples. Sample: whole blood, taken in connection with sensitization to the hapten diphenylcyclopropenone (DPC). The chain is built from TRBV6-6 and TRBJ2-3, with 8 bases identical to TRBD2. CDR3 in amino acids: CASSPPPARGGTDTQYF. The CDR3 nucleotides read TGTGCCAGCAGTCCCCCACCGGCGCGGGGGGGCACAGATACGCAGTATTTT.